This paragraph reports one TCR beta chain. The target of this receptor is not known. Per-nucleotide qualities are absent, and no much larger clonotype sits a single base away. This record comes from a study of blood T cell repertoires in COVID-19 (dated by TCRdb to the early 2020s). Some background on the complete study: Collaborator samples came from the United States, Italy and Spain and covered acute and convalescent phases of COVID-19. The sample metadata nearly always contained a de-identified subject ID, COVID-19 status, age in years and sex. The prospective study material was composed of cDNA or gDNA derived from T cells, B-cell-depleted T cells, or PBMCs. Samples came from the ongoing ImmuneRACE study (first 160 participants) plus 1,254 subjects from 6 global collaborators. The repertoires were made available in a free public database intended to serve as a resource for research on the immune response to SARS-CoV-2. Where available, HLA class I and class II types were obtained from metadata supplied by the sample provider rather than from assay-based typing. The dataset comprised deeply sampled blood TCRbeta repertoires from subjects exposed to, actively infected with, or recovered from COVID-19. Overall results and qualifications from the work: How much clinical and demographic metadata was included differed by source and by participant, and the metadata was provided uncurated.

Taken from cysteine to phenylalanine, the CDR3 has 16 residues. Only CDR3 DNA is held: 48 bases, read in frame from base 1. Trimming takes 3 bases from V and 6 bases from J, and the germline ends sit 20 bases apart. The germline V gene sets CDR1 to MDHEN and CDR2 to SYDVKM. TCRbeta CDR3 regions were amplified from genomic DNA by means of the immunoSEQ Assay, a bias-controlled multiplex PCR. In the paper's pipeline: Within the assay, amplification of reference gene primers was used to estimate how many nucleated cells each sample contained. To quantify the absolute abundance of each unique TCRbeta CDR3 rearrangement, sequence reads were collapsed and filtered. For each sample, productive Simpson clonality was calculated by taking the square root of Simpson's diversity index across productive rearrangements. TCRdb mirrors the immuneACCESS table, restricted to in-frame sequences. Some clones are absent from its copies; in checked studies, under half trace to an unresolved V gene, and the reason for the others is unknown. The V and J calls and clone size were taken over from that table, and D and trimming were inferred from the DNA. The sample includes tens of thousands of clones, with about 79% observed a single time. Around 3.9% of the sample lies in the top ten.

The collaborating institutions used their own protocols to collect whole blood in K2EDTA tubes. Collaborator samples were shipped for TCRbeta analysis as frozen whole blood, isolated PBMCs, or DNA extracted from either sample type. The source material was peripheral blood. The clonotype was recovered from an older woman with acute or convalescent COVID-19. Rearrangement joined TRBV28 to TRBJ1-1, with the identity of the D gene unclear. The base sequence is TGTGCCAGCAGTTTCATCGCTACCCGTCGGTTACCTGAAGCTTTCTTT. Translation gives CASSFIATRRLPEAFF.